Detailed here is one TCR beta chain. Antigen unknown. The data are from a study of response to subunit inactivated influenza vaccine. Study findings and constraints: That few new T cells are recruited by each seasonal influenza vaccination was the authors' suggestion.

TCRdb re-analysed the RT-PCR reads in MiXCR, keeping a single row per CDR3 protein. In the table there are 300,000 to 350,000 distinct CDR3 sequences, 20% to 25% of which are singletons. V was clipped by 4 bases and J by 1 base, with 8 bases between them. The CDR3 is made up of 13 amino acids. This clonotype originated in a man aged 50-75 years who received an inactivated influenza vaccine. The sample was PBMCs from blood, taken approximately 20 months after vaccination. The chain links TRBV12-3 or TRBV12-4 to TRBJ2-7; D gene uncertain. The CDR3 protein is CASSSPESYEQYF. CDR3 in DNA: TGTGCCAGCAGTTCCCCAGAATCCTACGAGCAGTACTTC.